The 8 T cell receptor beta chains below all came from one sample that was sequenced in a study of cytomegalovirus exposure and HLA in healthy donors. It was with 60 Vbeta and 13 Jbeta primers that the PCR ran. Repertoires were generated with immunoSEQ multiplex PCR, while TCRdb's copy carries only in-frame clones and drops some. Here the sample spans fewer than 250,000 clones, over 80% being singletons. The sample consisted of PBMCs. All receptors derive from a man aged 30 to 39 in good health and CMV-seronegative.

The rearrangement joins TRBV7-9 to TRBJ2-1, with D tentatively TRBD1 (6 bases). The CDR3 consists of 14 residues. Trimming took off 2 bases at V and 6 bases at J, with 11 bases between the two ends. Germline V gene data show CDR1 as SEHNR and CDR2 as FQNEAQ (reference sequence). The CDR3 coding sequence is TGTGCCAGCAGCTTACCTACAGGGAGCAATGAGCAGTTCTTC. Amino acid sequence: CASSLPTGSNEQFF.

This rearrangement joins TRBV18 to TRBJ1-2, with TRBD1 matching over 9 bases. Germline CDR1 and CDR2: KGHSH and LQKENI. The CDR3 covers 13 residues. V shed 8 bases and J 3 bases; nucleotides not matched to a gene: 4. This chain's CDR3 is CASRTGEYYGYTF. The CDR3 nucleotides read TGTGCCAGCCGGACAGGGGAGTACTATGGCTACACCTTC.

The chain couples TRBV30 to TRBJ2-1, with 9 positions matching TRBD2. After removal of 5 bases from V and 0 bases from J, the junction contained 8 bases not matched to a gene. Germline V gene data show CDR1 as GTSNPN and CDR2 as SVGIG (reference sequence). The CDR3 extends over 16 amino acids. CDR3 residues: CAWEEFSGSSYNEQFF. The DNA of the CDR3 is TGTGCCTGGGAGGAGTTTAGCGGGAGCTCCTACAATGAGCAGTTCTTC.

The chain combines TRBV18 with TRBJ2-1; a weak D match, TRBD2 (5 bases). The germline V gene encodes CDR1 KGHSH and CDR2 LQKENI. This CDR3 is built from 12 residues. The V end was cut by 6 bases, the J end by 10 bases, with 13 bases between. CDR3 protein: CASSLATGEQFF. CDR3 coding DNA: TGTGCCAGCTCGCTCGCAACGGGGGAGCAGTTCTTC.

This chain connects TRBV6-1 to TRBJ1-1; D not resolved. The V end lost 0 bases, the J end lost 2 bases, and 7 bases lay between the germline ends. The length of the CDR3 is 14 residues. Germline V gene sequence: CDR1 MNHNS, CDR2 SASEGT. The CDR3 loop reads CASSEASINTEAFF. Written as DNA, the CDR3 is TGTGCCAGCAGTGAAGCTAGCATCAACACTGAAGCTTTCTTT.

The chain links TRBV28 to TRBJ1-5, with a tentative D call TRBD1 (6 bases). Germline-derived CDR1 and CDR2 are MDHEN and SYDVKM. V lost 4 bases and J lost 6, with 16 bases in between. The CDR3 contains 15 residues. The CDR3 coding sequence is TGTGCCAGCAGTTCCACCACAGGGTTTACTCAGCCCCAGCATTTT. Translation gives CASSSTTGFTQPQHF.

For this clone: One end of the junction varies from germline; a read error may be responsible. V is TRBV19 and J is TRBJ2-7; TRBD2 is a possible D gene (5 bases). This CDR3 contains 15 residues. Germline V CDR1 and CDR2: LNHDA, SQIVND (reference sequence). CDR3 residues: CASSSPAVASSEQYF. DNA for the CDR3: TGTGCCAGTAGTTCCCCGGCGGTAGCGTCCTCCGAGCAGTACTTC.

This clone is a singleton in its sample. This chain's CDR3 is CASSLLTGVHEQYF. CDR3 in DNA: TGTGCCAGCAGTCTCCTGACAGGGGTCCACGAGCAGTACTTC. This sequence joins TRBV28 and TRBJ2-7; 8 bases fit TRBD1. This CDR3 comprises 14 residues. Germline-derived CDR1 and CDR2 are MDHEN and SYDVKM. V lost 5 bases and J lost 5; bases outside the gene matches: 8.